A selection of T cell receptor beta chains follows, all from one sample in a study of identical twins. Each CDR3 protein is one row after TCRdb ran MiXCR on the 5' RACE reads. The data show fewer than 500,000 distinct CDR3 sequences, 13% to 15% seen once. These data also formed part of another study, on yellow fever vaccine responses in identical twins.

Sequenced material: CD4+ T cells sorted from blood. These TCRs come from a woman between 18 and 30 years old in good health. Both conserved end residues are part of each CDR3. D genes are given only for firm matches. Clone sizes are given selectively: once, few, many, or a class where the clone is expanded.

D,J,size,V,DNA,CDR3
.,TRBJ1-3,many,TRBV7-9,TGTGCCAGCAGCTTAGTTGTACTGGACTCTGGAAACACCATATATTTT,CASSLVVLDSGNTIYF
.,TRBJ2-3,few,TRBV20-1,TGCAGTGCAACTTTGGCCACAGATACGCAGTATTTT,CSATLATDTQYF
.,TRBJ2-3,.,TRBV21-1,TGTGCCAGCAGCAAAACCTGGACTAGCGGGAGGGTATCTACAACAGATACGCAGTATTTT,CASSKTWTSGRVSTTDTQYF
TRBD2,TRBJ2-4,.,TRBV12-3/TRBV12-4,TGTGCCAGCAGTTTGGGTCTGGCGGGGGGGAGAGGGGACATTCAGTACTTC,CASSLGLAGGRGDIQYF
.,TRBJ2-7,.,TRBV28,TGTGCCAGCAGTTCGGGAGGAGGGACAGGCTCCTACGAGCAGTACTTC,CASSSGGGTGSYEQYF
.,TRBJ1-1,.,TRBV29-1,TGCAGCGTTGAACAGAGCAGAATGAACACTGAAGCTTTCTTT,CSVEQSRMNTEAFF
TRBD1,TRBJ2-1,.,TRBV20-1,TGCAGTGCTAGATCCAGACAGGGGGCCAACAATGAGCAGTTCTTC,CSARSRQGANNEQFF
TRBD2,TRBJ2-1,many,TRBV12-5,TGTGCTAGTGGTTTGGGGACTAGCGGGAGACATGAGCAGTTCTTC,CASGLGTSGRHEQFF
.,TRBJ1-3,few,TRBV5-6,TGTGCCAGCAGTACGGTTAGGATCTCTGGAAACACCATATATTTT,CASSTVRISGNTIYF
TRBD1,TRBJ2-1,.,TRBV7-8,TGTGCCAGCAGCTTTGACAGGGTGGGCAATGAGCAGTTCTTC,CASSFDRVGNEQFF
TRBD1,TRBJ2-2,many,TRBV7-2,TGTGCCAGCAGCTTCGGGACAGGGGGCTCCGGGGAGCTGTTTTTT,CASSFGTGGSGELFF
.,TRBJ2-1,few,TRBV12-3/TRBV12-4,TGTGCCAGCAGCGACTCGACCCCCCGAAACAATGAGCAGTTCTTC,CASSDSTPRNNEQFF
.,TRBJ1-3,.,TRBV7-2,TGTGCCAGCAGCTTAGGTCCCAGAACGAGCTCTGGAAACACCATATATTTT,CASSLGPRTSSGNTIYF
.,TRBJ2-1,many,TRBV29-1,TGCAGCGCCCTACGATGGGAGCAGTTCTTC,CSALRWEQFF
TRBD1,TRBJ1-2,many,TRBV7-9,TGTGCCAGCAGCTTCCCGGGACAGGGGGCGGGTGGCTACACCTTC,CASSFPGQGAGGYTF
.,TRBJ1-2,.,TRBV20-1,TGCAGTGCTAGAGGGCTGAGTGGCTACACCTTC,CSARGLSGYTF
.,TRBJ2-3,many,TRBV10-1,TGCGCCAGCAGTGAGTCGCAAGATACGCAGTATTTT,CASSESQDTQYF
.,TRBJ2-1,few,TRBV7-3,TGTGCCAGCAGCACCCGAGGGGGGACGTCCTACAATGAGCAGTTCTTC,CASSTRGGTSYNEQFF
.,TRBJ2-1,many,TRBV6-5,TGTGCCACGCAGGGGGGGGCGAGCAATGAGCAGTTCTTC,CATQGGASNEQFF
TRBD1,TRBJ1-4,.,TRBV10-3,TGTGCCGCGTCGACAGGGGAAGTTCCGACTAATGAAAAACTGTTTTTT,CAASTGEVPTNEKLFF
.,TRBJ2-2,.,TRBV2,TGTGCCAGCAGTGTACCCGGGACCCAAAGCGCCGGGGAGCTGTTTTTT,CASSVPGTQSAGELFF
.,TRBJ2-5,few,TRBV6-1,TGTGCCAGCAGTGAAGCCCCAAGGGGGACCCAGTACTTC,CASSEAPRGTQYF
.,TRBJ2-5,.,TRBV29-1,TGCAGCGCAAGTCCAGGGGTTCAAGAGACCCAGTACTTC,CSASPGVQETQYF
.,TRBJ2-5,few,TRBV7-2,TGTGCCAGCAGCCCCAACTACCCCAGGGAGACCCAGTACTTC,CASSPNYPRETQYF
TRBD1,TRBJ2-7,few,TRBV7-9,TGTGCCAGCAGCACGGGGCTGGGGACAGGGCCCTACGAGCAGTACTTC,CASSTGLGTGPYEQYF
TRBD2,TRBJ2-3,many,TRBV9,TGTGCCAGCAGCCATACTAGCGGGGGCACAGATACGCAGTATTTT,CASSHTSGGTDTQYF
.,TRBJ2-5,.,TRBV7-8,TGTGCCAGCAGCACTCGGGACTTCGGGTGGGAGACCCAGTACTTC,CASSTRDFGWETQYF
TRBD1,TRBJ2-7,.,TRBV20-1,TGCAGTGCTAGAGAATCGGGACAGGGGGCTTTAAGGTACTTC,CSARESGQGALRYF
.,TRBJ1-1,few,TRBV5-1,TGCGCCAGCAGGTCACAGGGTGGCACTGAAGCTTTCTTT,CASRSQGGTEAFF
.,TRBJ1-5,few,TRBV27,TGTGCCAGCAGTCCCCTCAATAAGGGCCATCAGCCCCAGCATTTT,CASSPLNKGHQPQHF